This T cell receptor beta chain was sequenced for a study of a mutant IDH1 vaccine in newly diagnosed glioma. At the level of the study: Vaccination followed radiotherapy alone by 4-6 weeks, or accompanied temozolomide cycles. Treatment recipients were approximately 62% male and about 40% female, and their mean age was approximately 42 years. Former treatment meant radiotherapy, temozolomide, or both; the majority had gotten both.

Here immunoSEQ multiplex PCR was the method, and the copy in TCRdb shows in-frame clones only, minus some. The profile shows some 59,000 clones, 89% of them singletons. Time point described: week 11, during vaccination. Doses of 300 ug of mutant IDH1 20-mer peptide were given with topical imiquimod. Those who donated had recent WHO grade 3 or 4 IDH1-mutant, ATRX-lost astrocytomas. With regard to this clone: Its cognate antigen is unknown.

CDR1 SGHNT and CDR2 YYREEE come from the germline V gene (reference sequence). The V gene lost 2 bases and the J gene lost 5 bases, with 16 bases spanning the gap. This CDR3 is 15 amino acids long. The sequence was collected from a man aged 40-50 years with glioma. This material consisted of PBMCs, taken from a glioma patient whose treatment included an IDH1 peptide vaccine. The J gene is TRBJ1-2, the V gene TRBV5-4; no clear D gene. The CDR3 region has the DNA TGTGCCAGCAGCTTAGCAACACAGTTTGGATATGGCTACACCTTC. Protein product: CASSLATQFGYGYTF.